The T cell receptor beta chain described here comes from a study of shared clonotypes between healthy human individuals. Cells designated naive CD8 were CD45RO-negative and were positively selected for CCR7, with terminally differentiated effector memory CD45RA+ cells excluded. The CDR3 is 14 amino acids. Germline assignment: CDR1 MNHEY and CDR2 SMNVEV (reference sequence). The V gene end was trimmed by 3 bases and the J gene end by 6 bases; junction bases not matched to a gene: 4. TCRdb's copy holds only in-frame clones and misses some; the assay was immunoSEQ multiplex PCR. This table holds roughly 850,000 clones, about 96% found once.

This TCR derives from a young man in good health. J is TRBJ2-2 and V is TRBV27, with TRBD1 matching 7 bases. The source material was naive CD8+ T cells sorted from blood. The chain's CDR3 is CASSFDRESGELFF. CDR3 in DNA: TGTGCCAGCAGTTTTGACAGGGAATCCGGGGAGCTGTTTTTT.